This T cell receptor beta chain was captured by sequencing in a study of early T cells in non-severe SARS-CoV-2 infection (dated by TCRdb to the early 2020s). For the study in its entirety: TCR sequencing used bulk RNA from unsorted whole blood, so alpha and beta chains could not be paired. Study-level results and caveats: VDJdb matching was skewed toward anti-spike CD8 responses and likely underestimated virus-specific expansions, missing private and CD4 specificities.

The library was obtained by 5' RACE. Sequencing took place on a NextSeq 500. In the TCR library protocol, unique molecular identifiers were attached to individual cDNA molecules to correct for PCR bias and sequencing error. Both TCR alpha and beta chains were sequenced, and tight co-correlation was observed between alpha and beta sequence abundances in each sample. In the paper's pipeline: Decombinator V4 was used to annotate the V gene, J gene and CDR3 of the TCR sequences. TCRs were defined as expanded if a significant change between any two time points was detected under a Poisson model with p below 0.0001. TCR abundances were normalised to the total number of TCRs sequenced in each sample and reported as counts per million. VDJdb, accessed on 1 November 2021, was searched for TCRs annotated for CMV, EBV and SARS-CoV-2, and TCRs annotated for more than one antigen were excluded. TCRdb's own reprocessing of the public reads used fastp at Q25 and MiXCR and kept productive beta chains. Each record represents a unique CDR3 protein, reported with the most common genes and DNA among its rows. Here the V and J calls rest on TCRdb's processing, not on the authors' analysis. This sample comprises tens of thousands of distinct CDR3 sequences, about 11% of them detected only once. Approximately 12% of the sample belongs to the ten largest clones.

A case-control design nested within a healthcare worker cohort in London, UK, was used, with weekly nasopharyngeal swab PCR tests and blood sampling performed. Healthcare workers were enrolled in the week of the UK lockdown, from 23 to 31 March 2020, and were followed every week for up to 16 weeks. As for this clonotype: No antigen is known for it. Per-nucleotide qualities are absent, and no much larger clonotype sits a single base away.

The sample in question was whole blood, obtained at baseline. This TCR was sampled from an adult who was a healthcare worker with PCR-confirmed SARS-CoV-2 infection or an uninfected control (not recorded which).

The CDR3 in this case is CSAGTDYSPLHF. The nucleotides read TGCAGTGCTGGGACGGATTATTCACCCCTCCACTTT. The sequence is built from TRBV20-1 and TRBJ1-6; D gene: possibly TRBD1, on 5 matching bases. From a lookup of the germline V gene (reference sequence), CDR1 and CDR2 are DFQATT and SNEGSKA. V and J lose 5 bases and 8 bases, and a span of 10 bases separates them. The CDR3 covers 12 residues, taking in both the cysteine and the phenylalanine. Only the CDR3 DNA is retained, 36 bases long and in frame from the first base.